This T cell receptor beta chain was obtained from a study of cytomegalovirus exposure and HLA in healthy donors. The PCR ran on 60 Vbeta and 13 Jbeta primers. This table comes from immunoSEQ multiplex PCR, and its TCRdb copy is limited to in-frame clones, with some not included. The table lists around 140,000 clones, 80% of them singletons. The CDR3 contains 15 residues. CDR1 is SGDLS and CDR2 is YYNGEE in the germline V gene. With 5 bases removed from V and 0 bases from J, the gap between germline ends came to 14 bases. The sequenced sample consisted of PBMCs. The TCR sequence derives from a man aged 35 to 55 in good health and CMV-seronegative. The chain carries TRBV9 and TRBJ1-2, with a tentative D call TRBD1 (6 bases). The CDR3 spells CASRLRDKTNYGYTF. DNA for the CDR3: TGTGCCAGCAGACTTCGGGACAAGACTAACTATGGCTACACCTTC.